Presented here are 29 T cell receptor beta chains from one specimen sequenced in a study of blood T cell repertoires in COVID-19. Sequenced by immunoSEQ multiplex PCR; TCRdb stores in-frame clones only, minus some. The repertoire holds 150,000 or so clones, with approximately 83% as singletons. The specimen was peripheral blood. These TCRs come from a woman in her fifties or sixties with acute or convalescent COVID-19.

The V call is TRBV27, the J call TRBJ1-5; 9 bases fit TRBD1. Per the germline V gene, CDR1 is MNHEY and CDR2 is SMNVEV (reference sequence). J gave up 5 bases and V 4 bases, and 0 bases lay outside the gene matches. The CDR3 has 13 amino acids. The CDR3 spells CASSYRGHQPQHF. CDR3 DNA: TGTGCCAGCAGTTACAGGGGGCATCAGCCCCAGCATTTT.

V gene TRBV28 combines with J gene TRBJ1-1, with a weak D call TRBD1 (5 bases). The V end was cut by 9 bases, the J end by 1 base, with 12 bases between. Germline V gives CDR1 MDHEN, CDR2 SYDVKM. This CDR3 contains 13 residues. CDR3 DNA: TGTGCCAGTTCTGGGGCCTGGAACACTGAAGCTTTCTTT. Protein product: CASSGAWNTEAFF.

The rearrangement links TRBV4-3 to TRBJ1-2, with 7 bases matching TRBD1. The CDR3 is 15 residues long. The ends lost 0 bases at V and 6 bases at J; junction bases unmatched: 7. The germline gives CDR1 LGHNA, CDR2 YSLEER. CDR3 in amino acids: CASSQDSYRGDGYTF. The DNA for the CDR3 is TGCGCCAGCAGCCAAGACTCGTACAGGGGCGATGGCTACACCTTC.

The rearrangement links TRBV3-1 (or the pseudogene TRBV3-2) to TRBJ1-5; no firm D call. The V and J ends lost 1 base and 0 bases respectively, with 7 bases between them. The germline V gene has CDR1 LGHDT and CDR2 YNNKEL (reference sequence). The CDR3 sequence is 15 residues long. CDR3 in amino acids: CASSQGSDSNQPQHF. CDR3 DNA: TGTGCCAGCAGCCAAGGGTCAGATAGCAATCAGCCCCAGCATTTT.

This rearrangement joins TRBV19 to TRBJ1-1; no clear D. V gave up 1 base and J gave up 1 base, with 19 bases separating them. This CDR3 comprises 18 residues. Per germline, CDR1 LNHDA and CDR2 SQIVND (reference sequence). The CDR3 here is CASSIGRQRSNTNTEAFF. The CDR3 region has the DNA TGTGCCAGTAGTATAGGAAGGCAGCGATCCAATACGAACACTGAAGCTTTCTTT.

This chain connects TRBV19 to TRBJ2-7; TRBD1 might be the D (5 bases). The CDR3 is made up of 14 amino acids. From germline, CDR1 is LNHDA and CDR2 SQIVND (reference sequence). The ends were cut back, 3 bases at V and 3 bases at J, with 12 bases in the middle. The CDR3 protein is CASSMSGRDYEQYF. In nucleotides, the CDR3 is TGTGCCAGTAGTATGTCCGGCAGGGACTACGAGCAGTACTTC.

The J gene is TRBJ1-4, the V gene TRBV3-1 (or the pseudogene TRBV3-2); 7 nucleotides match TRBD1. V gave up 5 bases and J gave up 3 bases; unmatched junction bases: 3. CDR3 size: 14 residues. CDR1 and CDR2 from the germline V gene are LGHDT and YNNKEL (reference sequence). The CDR3 here is CASSYRGPNEKLFF. As DNA, the CDR3 is TGTGCCAGCAGCTACAGGGGTCCTAATGAAAAACTGTTTTTT.

The V gene is TRBV18, the J gene TRBJ2-5; TRBD1 matches 8 bases. J gave up 5 bases and V 0 bases, and 5 bases lay outside the gene matches. The CDR3 consists of 15 residues. Germline assignment: CDR1 KGHSH and CDR2 LQKENI. The CDR3 bases are TGTGCCAGCTCACCACCATCAGGGGGCCGTGAGACCCAGTACTTC. Protein sequence: CASSPPSGGRETQYF.

V usage is TRBV24-1 and J usage is TRBJ2-3, with D perhaps TRBD2 (6 bases). The CDR3 extends over 12 amino acids. Germline V gene lookup returns CDR1 KGHDR and CDR2 SFDVKD. V lost 4 bases, J lost 13 bases, and 14 bases lay in between. Here the CDR3 reads CATSDPGGAEYF. The DNA for the CDR3 is TGTGCCACCAGTGACCCAGGAGGGGCGGAGTATTTT.

This clone was recorded once. J is TRBJ2-7 and V is TRBV6-5; D remains ambiguous. In germline, CDR1 is MNHEY, CDR2 SVGAGI. This CDR3 has 12 residues. V lost 7 bases to trimming and J lost 5 bases, with 12 bases between them. This chain's CDR3 is CASTDGHNEQYF. CDR3 in DNA: TGTGCCAGCACCGATGGGCACAACGAGCAGTACTTC.

The chain has TRBV11-3 and TRBJ1-6; 8 bases are shared with TRBD1. CDR1 SGHNT and CDR2 YENEEA come from the germline V gene. Trimming cost V 5 bases and J 9 bases; bases outside gene matches: 3. The CDR3 loop spans 13 amino acids. The CDR3 DNA reads TGTGCCAGCAGCCCAGGGGGCGGTTCACCCCTCCACTTT. Translated, it gives CASSPGGGSPLHF.

The J gene is TRBJ1-1, the V gene TRBV7-9; maybe TRBD1 (6 bases). Germline V gene lookup returns CDR1 SEHNR and CDR2 FQNEAQ (reference sequence). Trimming removed 1 base from V and 6 bases from J, with 12 bases in between. This CDR3 comprises 14 residues. The DNA of the CDR3 is TGTGCCAGCAGCTTAGGTCGGACAGTCCCTGAAGCTTTCTTT. Its translation: CASSLGRTVPEAFF.

The chain links TRBV5-1 to TRBJ2-5; possibly TRBD2 for D (5 bases). Germline CDR1 SGHRS, CDR2 YFSETQ. The CDR3 is 16 amino acids. V shed 1 base and J shed 5 bases, with 18 bases lying between them. In nucleotides, the CDR3 is TGCGCCAGCAGCTTGAAAACGGGGTCCCCCGGGGAGACCCAGTACTTC. It translates to CASSLKTGSPGETQYF.

This rearrangement joins TRBV6-5 to TRBJ2-5; 10 bases map to TRBD1. The V gene's germline CDR1 is MNHEY and CDR2 SVGAGI. The CDR3 has 14 residues. V lost 7 bases and J lost 4; bases outside the gene matches: 6. The CDR3 DNA is TGTGCCAGCACAGACAGGGGGCTGGGAGAGACCCAGTACTTC. It yields the protein CASTDRGLGETQYF.

V gene TRBV29-1 combines with J gene TRBJ1-6; the D gene is possibly TRBD1 (6 bases). The CDR3 is 12 amino acids. V was shortened by 6 bases and J by 7 bases, with 10 bases between the two germline ends. Germline V CDR1 and CDR2: SQVTM, ANQGSEA. The CDR3 loop is CSVRTGNSPLHF. The CDR3, as DNA: TGCAGCGTCCGTACAGGGAATTCACCCCTCCACTTT. Using reference TRBV29-1 and TRBJ1-6 for the parts outside the CDR3, the full variable domain is SAVISQKPSRDICQRGTSLTIQCQVDSQVTMMFWYRQQPGQSLTLIATANQGSEATYESGFVIDKFPISRPNLTFSTLTVSNMSPEDSSIYLCSVRTGNSPLHFGNGTRLTVT.

The chain uses TRBV20-1 and TRBJ2-7; TRBD2 aligns across 14 bases. Germline-derived CDR1 and CDR2 are DFQATT and SNEGSKA (reference sequence). There are 13 residues in the CDR3. Losses at the gene ends were 6 bases for V and 6 bases for J; bases not matched to a gene: 4. In nucleotides, the CDR3 is TGCAGTGCCAGTGGACTAGCGGGGGGCGAGCAGTACTTC. Translation gives CSASGLAGGEQYF.

The chain combines TRBV10-3 with TRBJ2-2; tentative D call: TRBD1 (5 bases). V was pared by 5 bases and J by 4 bases, with 11 bases between. This CDR3 is built from 14 residues. Germline assignment: CDR1 ENHRY and CDR2 SYGVKD. CDR3 amino acids: CAISTGRATGELFF. The CDR3 nucleotides are TGTGCCATCAGTACAGGACGGGCCACCGGGGAGCTGTTTTTT.

A few counts support this clone. The rearrangement links TRBV12-3 or TRBV12-4 to TRBJ2-3; no definite D call. V lost 6 bases, J lost 5 bases, and 6 bases lay in between. The length of the CDR3 is 11 residues. CDR3 loop: CASRRRDTQYF. The CDR3 DNA sequence: TGTGCCAGCAGACGGAGAGATACGCAGTATTTT.

About this clone: The sample contains more than one DNA sequence encoding this CDR3. V gene TRBV6-5 combines with J gene TRBJ1-1; tentatively, D is TRBD1 (6 bases). V shed 0 bases and J shed 4 bases, with 6 bases lying between them. Germline-derived CDR1 and CDR2 are MNHEY and SVGAGI. The CDR3 has 13 residues. The CDR3 here is CASSYSGGTEAFF. The CDR3 DNA reads as TGTGCCAGCAGTTACTCAGGGGGCACTGAAGCTTTCTTT.

V usage is TRBV5-5 and J usage is TRBJ1-2; 8 bases agree with TRBD1. The CDR3 consists of 16 residues. Trimming cost V 2 bases and J 8 bases; bases outside gene matches: 14. Germline CDR1 is SGHKS and CDR2 is YYEKEE (reference sequence). The CDR3 DNA is TGTGCCAGCAGCTTTCGGGACAGGACTCCGGCAGAGGGCTACACCTTC. Translating gives CASSFRDRTPAEGYTF.

The chain links TRBV27 to TRBJ2-3; TRBD2 matches at 15 bases. The CDR3 covers 16 residues. The J segment lost 2 bases and the V segment lost 6 bases, leaving 3 bases of the junction unmatched. In germline, CDR1 is MNHEY, CDR2 SMNVEV (reference sequence). The CDR3 here is CASSGTSGGPTDTQYF. The CDR3 DNA follows: TGTGCCAGCAGCGGGACTAGCGGGGGGCCCACAGATACGCAGTATTTT.

The J gene is TRBJ2-7, the V gene TRBV21-1; the D call of TRBD2 is as the table states it, not checked on the DNA. TRBV21-1 is recorded as a pseudogene. The CDR3 runs 16 residues. The CDR3 bases are TGTGCCAGCAACTCCCCTCGCCCAGCGGGGAGCTACGAGCAGTACTTC. Its protein product is CASNSPRPAGSYEQYF.

The chain uses TRBV4-2 and TRBJ2-5, with 16 bases identical to TRBD2. The V and J ends lost 7 bases and 3 bases, in that order; junction bases with no gene match: 5. CDR1 and CDR2 from the germline V gene are LGHNA and YNFKEQ. The CDR3 is 16 residues long. The CDR3 sequence: CASNEGTSGGEETQYF. CDR3 sequence (DNA): TGTGCCAGCAATGAGGGGACTAGCGGGGGGGAAGAGACCCAGTACTTC.

The rearrangement links TRBV19 to TRBJ2-7; 8 nucleotides match TRBD1. The CDR3 is 12 amino acids. The J segment lost 3 bases and the V segment lost 8 bases, leaving 3 bases of the junction unmatched. Germline CDR1 is LNHDA and CDR2 is SQIVND (reference sequence). CDR3 sequence: CASGQGLYEQYF. The CDR3 DNA reads as TGTGCCAGTGGACAGGGCCTCTACGAGCAGTACTTC.

In this sample, this clone turned up a few times. V gene TRBV7-9 combines with J gene TRBJ1-1; 7 nucleotides align to TRBD1. CDR3 length: 17 residues. Germline lookup yields CDR1 SEHNR and CDR2 FQNEAQ (reference sequence). V dropped 5 bases and J dropped 4; count of bases not matched to a gene: 16. As DNA, the CDR3 is TGTGCCAGCAGCGGCCGGGACAGTATCCAGGTGGGCACTGAAGCTTTCTTT. Translating it yields CASSGRDSIQVGTEAFF.

V gene TRBV18 combines with J gene TRBJ2-5; D is perhaps TRBD1 (6 bases). Germline V lookup: CDR1 KGHSH, CDR2 LQKENI. The CDR3 length is 13 residues. V was clipped by 5 bases and J by 5 bases, with 12 bases between them. The CDR3 DNA follows: TGTGCCAGCTCAGGACTTCAGGGGGAGACCCAGTACTTC. The encoded protein is CASSGLQGETQYF.

The V and J genes are TRBV19 and TRBJ2-4, with 7 bases that match TRBD1. The ends lost 4 bases at V and 4 bases at J; junction bases unmatched: 1. The CDR3 sequence is 13 residues long. Germline V CDR1 and CDR2: LNHDA, SQIVND (reference sequence). CDR3 region: CASSTDRKNIQYF. The CDR3 DNA follows: TGTGCCAGTAGTACGGACAGGAAAAACATTCAGTACTTC.

This clone has a single count. The chain employs TRBV30 and TRBJ1-5; D might be TRBD1 (5 bases). The germline V gene has CDR1 GTSNPN and CDR2 SVGIG (reference sequence). Trimming cost V 3 bases and J 7 bases, with 10 bases left between them. The CDR3 spans 12 residues. CDR3 region: CAWRAGRQPQHF. The CDR3 DNA reads TGTGCCTGGAGAGCAGGGAGGCAGCCCCAGCATTTT.

The chain links TRBV11-2 to TRBJ2-1; maybe TRBD2 (6 bases). Trimming took off 5 bases at V and 6 bases at J, with 17 bases between the two ends. There are 15 residues in the CDR3. Germline V CDR1 and CDR2: SGHAT, FQNNGV. In DNA, the CDR3 is TGTGCCAGCAGCCCCCGTACACGGGAGTTCAATGAGCAGTTCTTC. It codes for CASSPRTREFNEQFF.